The 15 T cell receptor beta chains listed next were all sequenced from one sample in a study of esophageal squamous cell carcinoma under preoperative chemotherapy. As to time point: before preoperative PTX-NDP chemotherapy. TCRdb ran MiXCR on the PCR reads and lists one entry per CDR3 protein. The sample carries fewer than 8,000 distinct CDR3 sequences, 25% to 40% recorded once. The sample was gathered from a patient given preoperative chemotherapy. These receptor sequences come from a human donor with esophageal squamous cell carcinoma. The donor label of this sample is uncertain.

This clonotype was found many times. The chain combines TRBV5-4 with TRBJ2-1, with D possibly called TRBD1 or TRBD2 (5 bases each). Judging by the DNA end, TRBJ2-7 fits better; the J call may be wrong. This CDR3 spans 14 amino acids. CDR1 and CDR2 from the germline V gene are SGHNT and YYREEE (reference sequence). CDR3 loop: CASSSGTRQYEQYF. The CDR3 region has the DNA TGTGCCAGCAGCTCGGGGACCAGGCAATACGAGCAGTACTTC.

The sample holds many counts of this clonotype. The V and J genes are TRBV12-3 or TRBV12-4 and TRBJ2-1; no firm D call. Trimming removed 6 bases from V and 10 bases from J, with 16 bases in between. The CDR3 has 13 residues. CDR3 coding DNA: TGTGCCAGCAGCTACGACTTAGCCTCCGAGCAGTTCTTC. Its protein is CASSYDLASEQFF.

Of note for this clonotype: Because the CDR3 is missing its conserved closing phenylalanine or tryptophan, this is likely a read error. The CDR3 DNA sequence: TGTGCCAGCAGTTTAGCCTCTCCCGAGACGCAGTATTGT. Its protein is CASSLASPETQYC. V gene TRBV27 combines with J gene TRBJ2-3; D gene ambiguous. In germline, CDR1 is MNHEY, CDR2 SMNVEV (reference sequence). The germline V and J ends were trimmed by 2 bases and 9 bases, with 12 bases remaining between them. This CDR3 has 13 amino acids.

This clonotype was counted ten times or more. DNA of the CDR3: TGTGCCAGCAGCCAAGGGCCTAGCGGGGGCACAGATACGCAGTATTTT. Translated: CASSQGPSGGTDTQYF. This chain joins TRBV7-2 and TRBJ2-3; 9 bases map to TRBD2. CDR1 and CDR2 from the germline V gene are SGHTA and FQGNSA. J lost 1 base, V lost 5 bases, and 7 bases had no gene match. The CDR3 spans 16 residues.

In its sample, this clonotype was seen many times. With a much larger clone just one base away, this may be a read error. The chain employs TRBV11-2 and TRBJ2-5, with D uncertain. V lost 5 bases and J 11 bases, leaving 18 bases between the germline ends. CDR3 size: 13 residues. Germline CDR1 SGHAT, CDR2 FQNNGV. Here the CDR3 DNA reads TGTGCCAGCAGCCAGCCCCCGTACAATGAGCAGTACTTC. Protein sequence: CASSQPPYNEQYF. Complete variable domain (other parts from reference TRBV11-2 and TRBJ2-5): EAGVAQSPRYKIIEKRQSVAFWCNPISGHATLYWYQQILGQGPKLLIQFQNNGVVDDSQLPKDRFSAERLKGVDSTLKIQPAKLEDSAVYLCASSQPPYNEQYFGPGTRLLVL.

This clonotype came up many times. A read error may explain this, as a much larger clone is one base away. This chain joins TRBV12-3 or TRBV12-4 and TRBJ2-1, with TRBD2 identical over 9 bases. Matching the DNA end better, TRBJ2-7 makes the J call doubtful. This CDR3 is 16 amino acids long. The CDR3, as DNA: TGTGCCAGCAGTCCGCACTCGACTAGCGGATACAATGAGCAGTACTTC. As protein: CASSPHSTSGYNEQYF.

On this clonotype: Germline and junction disagree at one end, which may indicate a read error. V usage is TRBV12-3 or TRBV12-4 and J usage is TRBJ2-2; 10 nucleotides agree with TRBD2. The CDR3 is 15 residues long. The CDR3 protein is CAGSLEREGSGELFF. The CDR3 coding sequence is TGTGCCGGCAGTTTAGAGCGGGAGGGTAGCGGGGAGCTGTTTTTT.

As to this clonotype: At one of its ends the junction is not consistent with the germline gene, which may arise from a read error. The chain couples TRBV6-5 to TRBJ2-1; tentative D call: TRBD2 (5 bases). Germline CDR1 MNHEY, CDR2 SVGAGI. The CDR3 sequence is 12 residues long. CDR3 amino acids: CASSYSSDGEFW. CDR3 DNA: TGTGCCAGCAGTTACTCGAGCGATGGGGAGTTCTGG.

Relative to its sample, this clonotype is medium-sized. The chain has TRBV27 and TRBJ2-1; D tentatively fits TRBD1 or TRBD2 (5 bases each). Germline V CDR1 and CDR2: MNHEY, SMNVEV (reference sequence). This CDR3 has 17 amino acids. Trimming stripped 5 bases from V and 0 bases from J, with 17 bases between. The CDR3 DNA follows: TGTGCCAGCAGTGGGGGAGCAGGGCCGAGCTCCTACAATGAGCAGTTCTTC. Translated: CASSGGAGPSSYNEQFF.

This clonotype ranks as medium-sized (0.01 to 0.1%). J is TRBJ2-5 and V is TRBV11-3, with 7 bases identical to TRBD2. The end of the DNA aligns better with TRBJ2-1, so the J call may be wrong. The CDR3 runs to 16 residues. Germline CDR1 and CDR2: SGHNT and YENEEA. In DNA form, the CDR3 reads TGTGCCAGCACCCCCGGAGATGGGGGGGAACGGGAGACCCAGTTCTTC. Its protein is CASTPGDGGERETQFF.

This clonotype occurred many times. This chain links TRBV7-2 with TRBJ2-2, with 8 nucleotides matching TRBD1. Losses at the gene ends were 3 bases for V and 1 base for J; bases not matched to a gene: 1. Germline-derived CDR1 and CDR2 are SGHTA and FQGNSA. The length of the CDR3 is 15 residues. The CDR3 DNA reads TGTGCCAGCAGCTTTGGGACAGGGAACACCGGGGAGCTGTTTTTT. Translating it yields CASSFGTGNTGELFF.

The genes are TRBV7-6 and TRBJ2-1; perhaps TRBD1 as D (5 bases). This CDR3 spans 14 amino acids. The germline CDR1 and CDR2 sequences are SGHVS and FNYEAQ. Deletions cut 3 bases from V and 12 bases from J, with 18 bases between. CDR3 sequence: CASSFSGACDGQFF. The CDR3 DNA reads TGTGCCAGCAGCTTTTCTGGGGCCTGCGATGGGCAGTTCTTC.

The CDR3 DNA is TGTGCCAGCAGTGTAAACAGCAACCCCTACAATGAGCAGTTCTTC. Translation: CASSVNSNPYNEQFF. V gene TRBV2 combines with J gene TRBJ2-1, with D unclear. Germline CDR1 and CDR2: SNHLY and FYNNEI. V lost 4 bases, J lost 2 bases, and 12 bases lay in between. The length of the CDR3 is 15 residues.

This clonotype ranks as large. The chain recombines TRBV7-2 with TRBJ2-1; possible D gene TRBD1, 6 bases. The germline gives CDR1 SGHTA, CDR2 FQGNSA. The CDR3 consists of 13 residues. V dropped 6 bases and J dropped 4 bases, with 10 bases sitting between them. In nucleotides, the CDR3 is TGTGCCAGCAGGGATCAGGGGTACAATGAGCAGTTCTTC. This sequence encodes CASRDQGYNEQFF.

This clonotype was found a few times. This rearrangement joins TRBV12-3 or TRBV12-4 to TRBJ1-1; 9 bases map to TRBD1. The length of the CDR3 is 14 residues. V dropped 6 bases and J dropped 4; count of bases not matched to a gene: 6. CDR3 sequence: CASSPNRGPTEAFF. Written as DNA, the CDR3 is TGTGCCAGCAGCCCGAACAGGGGGCCCACTGAAGCTTTCTTT.